The 21 T cell receptor beta chains below all came from one sample that was sequenced in a study of cytomegalovirus exposure and HLA in healthy donors. TCRdb's table, derived via immunoSEQ multiplex PCR, lists solely in-frame clones and lacks some. The data show about 190,000 clones, roughly 82% seen once. The specimen was PBMCs. The receptors were gathered from a man aged 18 to 29 in good health and CMV-seropositive.

The chain joins TRBV5-6 to TRBJ2-3; D may be TRBD2 (6 bases). The CDR3 contains 16 residues. V lost 4 bases and J 2 bases, leaving 17 bases between the germline ends. Germline V gene data show CDR1 as SGHDT and CDR2 as YYEEEE. Written as DNA, the CDR3 is TGTGCCAGCAGCCCCGGTAGAGCGGGCAACACAGATACGCAGTATTTT. Its protein product is CASSPGRAGNTDTQYF.

The J gene is TRBJ2-3, the V gene TRBV7-3; D unresolved. This CDR3 spans 15 amino acids. Germline CDR1 is SGHTA and CDR2 is FQGTGA. V was trimmed by 2 bases and J by 1 base, leaving 10 bases between them. CDR3 sequence reads: CASSLSSYGTDTQYF. The CDR3 DNA sequence: TGTGCCAGCAGCTTATCCTCGTATGGCACAGATACGCAGTATTTT.

This clone has at least ten counts. The J gene is TRBJ2-7, the V gene TRBV10-2, with 13 bases identical to TRBD2. The germline V gene has CDR1 WSHSY and CDR2 SAAADI. The CDR3 consists of 15 residues. V dropped 5 bases and J dropped 5; count of bases not matched to a gene: 6. In nucleotides, the CDR3 is TGCGCCAGCAGTTCCCTAGGACTAGCGGGAGACGAGCAGTACTTC. Protein: CASSSLGLAGDEQYF.

This clone was counted only a few times. CDR3 sequence (DNA): TGTGCCAGCAGCGTAGGCGATTGGAGGACAGATACGCAGTATTTT. Protein product: CASSVGDWRTDTQYF. This rearrangement joins TRBV9 to TRBJ2-3; possibly TRBD2 for D (5 bases). The germline V gene encodes CDR1 SGDLS and CDR2 YYNGEE. V was cut by 0 bases and J by 3 bases, with 11 bases left in between. The CDR3 contains 15 residues.

The V gene is TRBV5-1, the J gene TRBJ1-1, with TRBD1 matching over 8 bases. This CDR3 is 13 amino acids long. Germline assignment: CDR1 SGHRS and CDR2 YFSETQ. V shed 4 bases and J 6 bases; nucleotides not matched to a gene: 5. The CDR3 DNA reads as TGCGCCAGCAGCCCGGACAGGGCCGCTGAAGCTTTCTTT. Translating it yields CASSPDRAAEAFF. Full variable domain (missing parts from reference TRBV5-1 and TRBJ1-1): KAGVTQTPRYLIKTRGQQVTLSCSPISGHRSVSWYQQTPGQGLQFLFEYFSETQRNKGNFPGRFSGRQFSNSRSEMNVSTLELGDSALYLCASSPDRAAEAFFGQGTRLTVV.

This chain connects TRBV2 to TRBJ2-7; 12 bases fit TRBD2. CDR1 and CDR2 (germline): SNHLY, FYNNEI. V gave up 4 bases and J gave up 7 bases; unmatched junction bases: 8. This CDR3 is 15 amino acids long. The CDR3, as DNA: TGTGCCAGCAGTGTCAGACTAGCGGGAGACAATGAGCAGTACTTC. Residues: CASSVRLAGDNEQYF.

CDR3 bases: TGTGCCAGCAGCCCCCAGACTAACAGGGATGAGACCCAGTACTTC. Its protein is CASSPQTNRDETQYF. This chain links TRBV5-6 with TRBJ2-5; D is possibly TRBD1 (6 bases). The CDR3 is 15 residues long. The V gene's germline CDR1 is SGHDT and CDR2 YYEEEE. Between the trimmed V and J ends, which lost 4 bases and 5 bases, there was a span of 18 bases.

The chain links TRBV20-1 to TRBJ1-2; D is unclear. The CDR3 covers 10 residues. The V and J ends lost 5 bases and 4 bases respectively, with 5 bases between them. From germline, CDR1 is DFQATT and CDR2 SNEGSKA (reference sequence). The CDR3 nucleotides are TGCAGTGCTGGCCTCTATGGCTACACCTTC. Its translation is CSAGLYGYTF.

The rearrangement uses TRBV7-9 and TRBJ2-7, with TRBD2 matching 10 bases. Germline lookup yields CDR1 SEHNR and CDR2 FQNEAQ (reference sequence). J was trimmed by 5 bases and V by 1 base; bases with no gene match: 5. This CDR3 is 15 amino acids long. The CDR3 here is CASSLGSSGRNEQYF. CDR3 nucleotide sequence: TGTGCCAGCAGCTTAGGGTCTAGCGGGAGAAACGAGCAGTACTTC.

The J gene is TRBJ1-5, the V gene TRBV7-6; D unclear. CDR3 length: 16 amino acids. Per the germline V gene, CDR1 is SGHVS and CDR2 is FNYEAQ. Trimming removed 1 base from V and 1 base from J, with 11 bases in between. This CDR3 reads CASSLGARGSNQPQHF. CDR3 bases: TGTGCCAGCAGCTTAGGGGCGAGAGGGAGCAATCAGCCCCAGCATTTT.

The CDR3 nucleotides are TGTGCCAGCAGTGCCACCTTTAGCGGGAGGGACAATGAGCAGTTCTTC. Amino acids: CASSATFSGRDNEQFF. The chain uses TRBV27 and TRBJ2-1; TRBD2 agrees at 11 bases. This CDR3 is 16 amino acids long. The V gene end was trimmed by 5 bases and the J gene end by 5 bases; junction bases not matched to a gene: 8. Germline-derived CDR1 and CDR2 are MNHEY and SMNVEV (reference sequence).

V is TRBV7-2 and J is TRBJ2-7, with D uncertain. The ends were cut back, 3 bases at V and 5 bases at J, with 5 bases in the middle. Germline lookup yields CDR1 SGHTA and CDR2 FQGNSA. The CDR3 runs 11 residues. CDR3 in DNA: TGTGCCAGCAGCTTGCGGCACGAGCAGTACTTC. Translated: CASSLRHEQYF.

CDR3 sequence (DNA): TGTGCCAGTAGTATTTCCAACAGGGGTGGCAATCAGCCCCAGCATTTT. This gives the protein CASSISNRGGNQPQHF. This chain connects TRBV19 to TRBJ1-5, with 7 bases aligning to TRBD1. The CDR3 covers 16 residues. From germline, CDR1 is LNHDA and CDR2 SQIVND (reference sequence). V was clipped by 3 bases and J by 2 bases; unmatched bases: 7.

The J gene is TRBJ2-3, the V gene TRBV7-8, with TRBD2 matching over 13 bases. V was clipped by 3 bases and J by 6 bases; unmatched bases: 12. This CDR3 region has 18 residues. The germline gives CDR1 SGHVS, CDR2 FQNEAQ. The chain's CDR3 is CASSFRLAGGTTADTQYF. The CDR3 DNA reads TGTGCCAGCAGCTTCCGACTAGCGGGAGGTACCACCGCGGATACGCAGTATTTT.

The chain is built from TRBV7-2 and TRBJ2-7; the match to TRBD1 covers 7 bases. The CDR3 runs to 15 residues. Germline CDR1 is SGHTA and CDR2 is FQGNSA. With V trimmed by 0 bases and J by 4 bases, 6 bases remained unmatched. CDR3 loop: CASSLARGRTYEQYF. CDR3 nucleotide sequence: TGTGCCAGCAGCTTAGCGAGGGGGCGGACATACGAGCAGTACTTC.

In DNA, the CDR3 is TGTGCCAGCAGCCGGGAGGGGGCAGATACGCAGTATTTT. Translation gives CASSREGADTQYF. The rearrangement joins TRBV9 to TRBJ2-3, with TRBD2 matching over 8 bases. CDR1 and CDR2 from the germline V gene are SGDLS and YYNGEE. With 4 bases clipped from V and 4 bases from J, the junction kept 2 bases outside the gene matches. The CDR3 totals 13 residues.

The chain combines TRBV19 with TRBJ2-5; 14 nucleotides line up with TRBD2. Germline loops: CDR1 LNHDA, CDR2 SQIVND (reference sequence). This CDR3 contains 20 residues. Trimming removed 4 bases from V and 5 bases from J; junction bases left unmatched: 18. The CDR3 region is CASSTPSPGLAGDYVETQYF. As DNA, the CDR3 is TGTGCCAGTAGTACCCCTAGCCCGGGACTAGCGGGAGACTATGTGGAGACCCAGTACTTC.

This chain links TRBV28 with TRBJ2-3; D is unclear. The CDR3 totals 14 residues. Looked up from germline, CDR1 is MDHEN and CDR2 is SYDVKM. The ends were cut back, 5 bases at V and 4 bases at J, with 13 bases in the middle. For the CDR3, the DNA is TGTGCCAGCAGTCCAAAACTGGTCTCAGATACGCAGTATTTT. Translation: CASSPKLVSDTQYF.

V is TRBV28 and J is TRBJ2-5; TRBD1 matches at 7 bases. There are 15 residues in the CDR3. V was clipped by 1 base and J by 2 bases; unmatched bases: 4. The V gene's germline CDR1 is MDHEN and CDR2 SYDVKM. The CDR3 region is CASSLSLRGQETQYF. In DNA form, the CDR3 reads TGTGCCAGCAGTTTATCACTCAGGGGGCAAGAGACCCAGTACTTC.

This chain connects TRBV10-1 to TRBJ2-3; maybe TRBD2 (5 bases). V was pared by 3 bases and J by 2 bases, with 9 bases between. Germline V lookup: CDR1 WNHNN, CDR2 SYGVQD (reference sequence). The CDR3 sequence is 14 residues long. CDR3 nucleotide sequence: TGCGCCAGCAGTGACGGGGTTTCCACAGATACGCAGTATTTT. As protein: CASSDGVSTDTQYF.

CDR3 nucleotides: TGTGCCAGTTCGTGGCGGGGGGCAAATTATGGCTACACCTTC. Protein product: CASSWRGANYGYTF. The rearrangement joins TRBV5-6 to TRBJ1-2; tentatively, D is TRBD1 (6 bases). This CDR3 comprises 14 residues. Trimming took 8 bases from V and 5 from J, leaving 19 bases between them. The germline gives CDR1 SGHDT, CDR2 YYEEEE.